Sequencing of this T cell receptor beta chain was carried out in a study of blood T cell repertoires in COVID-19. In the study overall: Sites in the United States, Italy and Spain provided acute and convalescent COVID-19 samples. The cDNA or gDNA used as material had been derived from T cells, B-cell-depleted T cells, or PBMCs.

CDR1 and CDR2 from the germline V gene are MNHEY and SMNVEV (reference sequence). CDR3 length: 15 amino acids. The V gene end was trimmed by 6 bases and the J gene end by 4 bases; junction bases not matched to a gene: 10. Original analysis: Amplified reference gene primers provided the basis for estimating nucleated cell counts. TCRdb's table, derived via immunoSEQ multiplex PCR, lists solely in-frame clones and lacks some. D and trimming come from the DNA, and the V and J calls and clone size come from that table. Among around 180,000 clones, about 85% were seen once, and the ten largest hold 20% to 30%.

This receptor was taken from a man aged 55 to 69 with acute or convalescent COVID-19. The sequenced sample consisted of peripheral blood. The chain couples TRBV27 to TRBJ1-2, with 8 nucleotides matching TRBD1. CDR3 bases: TGTGCCAGCAGAACCTGGACAGGGATAGGCTATGGCTACACCTTC. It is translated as CASRTWTGIGYGYTF.